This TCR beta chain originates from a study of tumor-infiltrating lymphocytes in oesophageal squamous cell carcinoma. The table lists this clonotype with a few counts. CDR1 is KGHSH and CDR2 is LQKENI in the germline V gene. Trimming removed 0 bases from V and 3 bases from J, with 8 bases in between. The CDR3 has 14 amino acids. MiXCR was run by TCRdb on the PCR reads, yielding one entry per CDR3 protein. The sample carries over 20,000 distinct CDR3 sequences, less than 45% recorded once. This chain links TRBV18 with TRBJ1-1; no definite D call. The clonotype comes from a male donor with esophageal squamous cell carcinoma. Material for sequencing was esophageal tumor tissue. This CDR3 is CASSPPTVHTEAFF. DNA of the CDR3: TGTGCCAGCTCACCACCCACCGTTCACACTGAAGCTTTCTTT.